This T cell receptor beta chain was observed in a study of memory CD4+ T cells and cytomegalovirus serostatus. Notes on the study in general: Suggested: most of the CMV-linked TCR signature lies in CD4+ memory cells.

On this clone itself: Its specificity is unknown.

Between the trimmed V and J ends, which lost 4 bases and 7 bases, there was a span of 15 bases. Germline values: CDR1 SGHRS, CDR2 YFSETQ. The CDR3 is 14 residues long. The table came from immunoSEQ multiplex PCR; TCRdb's copy has only in-frame clones and leaves some out. Of 35,000 to 50,000 clones in the sample, 70% to 80% were seen once. Single viable CD3+CD4+CD8-CD45RO+ cells were sorted as the memory CD4+ T cells. Donors' CMV status reflects serum IgG against pp150, pp28, p38, p52. This receptor was taken from an adult in good health and CMV-seronegative. This sequence joins TRBV5-1 and TRBJ2-1; weak D call: TRBD1 (5 bases). The material sequenced was memory CD4+ T cells from blood. DNA of the CDR3: TGCGCCAGCAGCAGAACAGGTTATTGGAATGAGCAGTTCTTC. Encoded protein: CASSRTGYWNEQFF.